This TCR beta chain appears in the sequencing data of a study of cytomegalovirus exposure and HLA in healthy donors. The CDR3 extends over 12 residues, inclusive of both ends. Germline V gene sequence: CDR1 SEHNR, CDR2 FQNEAQ (reference sequence). This clone showed up just a few times. The DNA is omitted, as the CDR3 cannot be located on it reliably, and the CDR3 follows TCRdb's listing. Both 60 Vbeta primers and 13 Jbeta primers went into the PCR. Some clones are missing from TCRdb's copy, which holds only in-frame ones; the method was immunoSEQ multiplex PCR. The sample records over 150,000 clones, approximately 82% being singletons.

The sequenced material came from PBMCs. The receptor was isolated from a male donor in good health and CMV-seronegative. This sequence joins TRBV7-9 and TRBJ2-1; the DNA was not used to check the table's D call, TRBD2. CDR3 loop: CASSGLAVRRFF.